This T cell receptor beta chain was recovered during a study of HIV-infected children after antiretroviral therapy interruption. As for the study in general: Most children had recorded EBV and CMV exposure.

RNA-based 3' RACE libraries used unique molecular identifiers. TCRdb itself ran the 3' RACE reads through MiXCR, one entry per CDR3 protein. The profile shows around 41,000 distinct CDR3 sequences, less than 8.5% of them singletons. This clonotype was counted between two and nine times. V lost 0 bases to trimming and J lost 1 base; unmatched junction nucleotides: 4. Germline CDR1 and CDR2: LGHNA and YSLEER. This CDR3 has 17 residues. The treatment denotes: PENTA 11 planned treatment interruption arm or continuous ART arm. At least 24 weeks of at least three-drug ART, in children 2 to 15 years. The source is a pool of human donors with HIV. The sequencing here drew on CD45RA+ CD4+ T cells from PBMCs, pooled from several time points, taken from a donor given antiretroviral therapy, either interrupted or continuous. Subset here: naive CD4+ CD45RA+ CD45RO- T cells. The chain combines TRBV4-3 with TRBJ2-2, with 8 bases that match TRBD2. The CDR3 nucleotides are TGCGCCAGCAGCCAAGATAGGGCGGGGGGGAACACCGGGGAGCTGTTTTTT. It translates to CASSQDRAGGNTGELFF.